A selection of T cell receptor beta chains follows, all from one sample in a study of metastatic and nonmetastatic thyroid tumors. Using MiXCR, TCRdb re-called clones from the PCR reads. The table includes roughly 5,000 clones, around 27% detected once. Sequencing input: adjacent normal tissue. Receptor source: a female donor with papillary thyroid cancer or a benign thyroid nodule (not recorded which). Some clones in this sample may be carry-over from other donors' samples. The CDR3 runs from the conserved cysteine through the conserved F or W.

TRBJ1-2 TRBV19 17 CASSSLSEGADNYGYTF
TRBJ2-7 TRBV9 14 CASSVASGAAEQYF
TRBJ2-6 TRBV4-1 13 CASSQGRANVLTF
TRBJ1-5 TRBV6-1 14 CASSVTGAYQPQHF
TRBJ2-5 TRBV11-1 14 CASSTGQHQETQYF
TRBJ2-1 TRBV19 13 CASSIPSYNEQFF
TRBJ2-3 TRBV6-6 16 CASSYGAGTSTDTQYF
TRBJ1-2 TRBV20-1 16 CSARHQVGLFNYFYTF
TRBJ1-5 TRBV19 15 CASSTTWDINQPQHF
TRBJ2-7 TRBV7-9 13 CASRRTSSYEQYF
TRBJ1-6 TRBV28 15 CASSQVGRENSPLHF
TRBJ1-1 TRBV19 14 CASSYRGEGTEAFF
TRBJ2-1 TRBV29-1 15 CSVGRRDRAYNEQFF
TRBJ2-2 TRBV20-1 16 CSARRSGMSGTGELFF
TRBJ1-5 TRBV3-1 16 CASSQETGGSNQPQHF